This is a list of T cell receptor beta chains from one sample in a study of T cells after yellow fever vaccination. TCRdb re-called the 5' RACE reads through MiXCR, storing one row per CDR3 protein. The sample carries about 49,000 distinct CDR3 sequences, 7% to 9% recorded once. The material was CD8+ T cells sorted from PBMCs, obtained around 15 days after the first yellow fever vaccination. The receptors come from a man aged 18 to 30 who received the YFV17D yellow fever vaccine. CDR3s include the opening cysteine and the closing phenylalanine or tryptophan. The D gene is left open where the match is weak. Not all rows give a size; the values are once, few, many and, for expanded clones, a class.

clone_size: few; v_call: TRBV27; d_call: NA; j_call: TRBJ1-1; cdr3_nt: TGTGCCAGCAGTTTATCATCCGTGACTGAAGCTTTCTTT; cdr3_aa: CASSLSSVTEAFF
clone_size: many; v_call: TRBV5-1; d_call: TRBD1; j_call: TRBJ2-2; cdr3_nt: TGCGCCAGCAGCTTGAAACGGGACAGGGCTCCCGGGGAGCTGTTTTTT; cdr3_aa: CASSLKRDRAPGELFF
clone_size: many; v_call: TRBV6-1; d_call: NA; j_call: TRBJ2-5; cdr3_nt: TGTGCCAGCAGTGGCCCACAGGGAATCGCGGGCCAAGAGACCCAGTACTTC; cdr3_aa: CASSGPQGIAGQETQYF
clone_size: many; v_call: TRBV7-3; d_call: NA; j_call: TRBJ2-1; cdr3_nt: TGTGCCAGCAGCTCGGGCGGTTCCTACAATGAGCAGTTCTTC; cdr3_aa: CASSSGGSYNEQFF
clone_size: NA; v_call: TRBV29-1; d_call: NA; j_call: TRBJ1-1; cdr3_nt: TGCAGCGGTGAGACGGGGGGGGGTTTCGGAGCTTTCTTT; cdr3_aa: CSGETGGGFGAFF
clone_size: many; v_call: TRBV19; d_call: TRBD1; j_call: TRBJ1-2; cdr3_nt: TGTGCCAGTAGCCCAGGACAGGGCGGGTATGGCTACACCTTC; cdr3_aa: CASSPGQGGYGYTF
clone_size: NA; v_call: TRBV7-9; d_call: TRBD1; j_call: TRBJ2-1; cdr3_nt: TGTGCCAGCAGCCTAGACAGGGGCGAACCGGGCAATGAGCAGTTCTTC; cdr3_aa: CASSLDRGEPGNEQFF
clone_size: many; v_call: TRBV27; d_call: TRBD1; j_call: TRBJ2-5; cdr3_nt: TGTGCCAGCAGAGGACAGGGACTGCCGGCCCAGTACTTC; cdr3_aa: CASRGQGLPAQYF
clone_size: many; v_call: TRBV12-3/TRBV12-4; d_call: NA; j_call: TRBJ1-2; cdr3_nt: TGTGCCAGCAGCATGACTGAGACCGGGACTAACTATGGCTACACCTTC; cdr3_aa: CASSMTETGTNYGYTF
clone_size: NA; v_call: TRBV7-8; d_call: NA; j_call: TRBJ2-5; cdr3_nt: TGTGCCAGCAGCTTAGGGGGACTCGAACAAGAGACCCAGTACTTC; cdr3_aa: CASSLGGLEQETQYF
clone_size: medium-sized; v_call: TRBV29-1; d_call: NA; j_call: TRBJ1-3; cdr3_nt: TGCAGCGTTGAACCAGGCTCTGGAAACACCATATATTTT; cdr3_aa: CSVEPGSGNTIYF
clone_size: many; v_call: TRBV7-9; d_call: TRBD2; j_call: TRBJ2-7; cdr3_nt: TGTGCCAGCAGCTCGACTAGCGGGGGGGCCTGGGAGCAGTACTTC; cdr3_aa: CASSSTSGGAWEQYF
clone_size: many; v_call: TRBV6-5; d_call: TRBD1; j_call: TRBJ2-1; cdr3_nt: TGTGCCAGCAGCCTCGGACAGGGCACCTACAATGAGCAGTTCTTC; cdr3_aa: CASSLGQGTYNEQFF
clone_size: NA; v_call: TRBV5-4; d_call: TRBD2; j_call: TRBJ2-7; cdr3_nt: TGTGCCAGCAGCCCCGGGACTAGCGGGGGGCAACCCTTCTACGAGCAGTACTTC; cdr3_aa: CASSPGTSGGQPFYEQYF
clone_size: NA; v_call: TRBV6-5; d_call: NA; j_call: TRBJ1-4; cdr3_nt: TGTGCCAGCAGTTACTCCGGGCCCTGGGATGAAAAACTGTTTTTT; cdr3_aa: CASSYSGPWDEKLFF
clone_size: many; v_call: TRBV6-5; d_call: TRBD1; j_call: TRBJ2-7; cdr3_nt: TGTGCCAGCAGTTACGGTGACAGGGGCTCCTACGAGCAGTACTTC; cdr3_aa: CASSYGDRGSYEQYF
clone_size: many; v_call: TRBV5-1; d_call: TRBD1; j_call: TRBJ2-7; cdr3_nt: TGCGCCAGCAGCTTGGAGGGGGCACGAACCTACGAGCAGTACTTC; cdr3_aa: CASSLEGARTYEQYF
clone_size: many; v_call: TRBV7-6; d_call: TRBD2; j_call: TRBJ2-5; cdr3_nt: TGTGCCAGCAGCTTAGTGGGGGGGCAAGAGACCCAGTACTTC; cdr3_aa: CASSLVGGQETQYF
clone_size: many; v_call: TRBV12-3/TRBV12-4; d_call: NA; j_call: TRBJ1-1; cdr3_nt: TGTGCCAGCAGTTTATGGGGACCCCTAGGGACTGAAGCTTTCTTT; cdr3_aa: CASSLWGPLGTEAFF
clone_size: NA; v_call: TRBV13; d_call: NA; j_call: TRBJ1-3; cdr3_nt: TGTGCCAGCAGCTTAGACCGGGACATCAGCTCTGGAAACACCATATATTTT; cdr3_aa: CASSLDRDISSGNTIYF
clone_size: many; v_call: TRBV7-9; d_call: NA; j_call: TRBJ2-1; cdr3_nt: TGTGCCAGCACGCCCACGAGCTCCTACAATGAGCAGTTCTTC; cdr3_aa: CASTPTSSYNEQFF
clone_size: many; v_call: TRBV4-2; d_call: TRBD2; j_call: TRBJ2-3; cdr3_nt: TGTGCCAGCAGCCAAGTCGGGGGGAGCACAGATACGCAGTATTTT; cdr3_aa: CASSQVGGSTDTQYF
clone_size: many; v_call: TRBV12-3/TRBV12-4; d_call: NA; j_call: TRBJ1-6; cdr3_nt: TGTGCCTCTAGACACCAAATACAACCCTCCTATAATTCACCCCTCCACTTT; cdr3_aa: CASRHQIQPSYNSPLHF
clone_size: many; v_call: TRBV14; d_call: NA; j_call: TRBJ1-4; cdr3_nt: TGTGCCAGCAGCCGAATAACGGGTCTCCGTAATGAAAAACTGTTTTTT; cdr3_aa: CASSRITGLRNEKLFF
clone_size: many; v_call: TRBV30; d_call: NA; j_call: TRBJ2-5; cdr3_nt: TGTGCCTGGAGTTTACAGGGAGAAGAGACCCAGTACTTC; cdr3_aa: CAWSLQGEETQYF
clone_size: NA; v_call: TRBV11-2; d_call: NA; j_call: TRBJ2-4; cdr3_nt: TGTGCCAGCAGCTTAGGTGGGGGAGGCTTAGCCAAAAACATTCAGTACTTC; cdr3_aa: CASSLGGGGLAKNIQYF
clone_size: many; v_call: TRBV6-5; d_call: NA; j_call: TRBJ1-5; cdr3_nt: TGTGCCAGCAGTTACTCGTTGGGCTACAATCAGCCCCAGCATTTT; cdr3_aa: CASSYSLGYNQPQHF
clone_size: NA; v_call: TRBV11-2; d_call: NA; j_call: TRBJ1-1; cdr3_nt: TGTGCCAGCAGCTTAGTTCAGGTGGACTTCCCAACGGACACTGGAGCTTTCTTT; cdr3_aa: CASSLVQVDFPTDTGAFF
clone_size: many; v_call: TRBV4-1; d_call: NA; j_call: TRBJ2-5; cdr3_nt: TGCGCCAGCAGCCAAGGAGGGGTTGGCCGGCAGACCCAGTACTTC; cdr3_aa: CASSQGGVGRQTQYF
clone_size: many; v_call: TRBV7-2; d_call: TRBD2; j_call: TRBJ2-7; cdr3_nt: TGTGCCAGCAGCAGGACTAGCGGGCATTACGAGCAGTACTTC; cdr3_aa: CASSRTSGHYEQYF
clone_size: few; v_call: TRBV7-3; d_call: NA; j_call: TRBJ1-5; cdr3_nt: TGTGCCAGCAGCTCGGATCCTGCCGGGACGACTCAGCCCCAGCATTTT; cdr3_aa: CASSSDPAGTTQPQHF
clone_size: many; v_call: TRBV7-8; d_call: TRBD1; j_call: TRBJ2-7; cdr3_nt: TGTGCCAGCAGCTTAGAGGGACAGGGAATCGTCTACGAGCAGTACTTC; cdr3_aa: CASSLEGQGIVYEQYF
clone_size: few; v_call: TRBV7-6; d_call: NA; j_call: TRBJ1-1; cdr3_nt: TGTGCCAGCAGCTTCGGCGACAGTTCCGAAGCTTTCTTT; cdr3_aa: CASSFGDSSEAFF
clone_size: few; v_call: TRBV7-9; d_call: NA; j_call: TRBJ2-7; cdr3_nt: TGTGCCAGCAGCACAGTACGGGACGAGCAGTACTTC; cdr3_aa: CASSTVRDEQYF
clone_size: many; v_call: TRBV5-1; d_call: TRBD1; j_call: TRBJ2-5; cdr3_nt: TGCGCCAGCAGCTTGGACAGGGGGCGCTTAATTGACGAGACCCAGTACTTC; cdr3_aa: CASSLDRGRLIDETQYF
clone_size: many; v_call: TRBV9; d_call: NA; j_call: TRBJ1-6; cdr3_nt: TGTGCCAGCAGCGTAGATAATTCACCCCTCCACTTT; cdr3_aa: CASSVDNSPLHF
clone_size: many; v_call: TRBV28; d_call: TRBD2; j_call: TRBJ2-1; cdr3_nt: TGTGCCAGCAGTCTAGCGGGGGCACCCTACAATGAGCAGTTCTTC; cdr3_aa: CASSLAGAPYNEQFF
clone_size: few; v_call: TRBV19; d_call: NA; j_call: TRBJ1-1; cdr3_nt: TGTGCCAGTAGTATAGGAGGCGGATGGGAAAAAGCTTTCTTT; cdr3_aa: CASSIGGGWEKAFF
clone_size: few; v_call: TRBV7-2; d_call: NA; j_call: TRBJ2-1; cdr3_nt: TGTGCCAGCAGCTCCGGGTGGGGGGTATGTGATGAGCAGTTCTTC; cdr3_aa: CASSSGWGVCDEQFF
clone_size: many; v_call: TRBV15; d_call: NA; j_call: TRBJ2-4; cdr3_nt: TGTGCCACCAGCAGAGGAGAACCTCGCCAAAACATTCAGTACTTC; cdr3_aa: CATSRGEPRQNIQYF
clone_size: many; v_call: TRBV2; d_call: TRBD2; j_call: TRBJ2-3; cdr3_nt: TGTGCCAGCGCCCGGGTAGCGGGGGCCACAGATACGCAGTATTTT; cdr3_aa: CASARVAGATDTQYF
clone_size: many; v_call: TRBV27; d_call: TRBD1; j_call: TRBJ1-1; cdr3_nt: TGTGCCAGCCTGTCTTGGGACAGGGGGAAAGCTTTCTTT; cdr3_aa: CASLSWDRGKAFF
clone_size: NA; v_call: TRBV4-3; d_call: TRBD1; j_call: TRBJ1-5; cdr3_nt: TGCGCCAGCAGCCAGGGACAGGGAGGTTGGGGCAATCAGCCCCAGCATTTT; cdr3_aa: CASSQGQGGWGNQPQHF
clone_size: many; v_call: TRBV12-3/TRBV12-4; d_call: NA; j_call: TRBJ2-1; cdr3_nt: TGTGCCAGCAGCCGTTCCAACGAGCAGTTCTTC; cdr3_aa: CASSRSNEQFF
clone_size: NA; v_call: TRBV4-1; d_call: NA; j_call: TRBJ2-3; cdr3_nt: TGCGCCAGCAGCCAAGTTCTGGCAGATACGCAGTATTTT; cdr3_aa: CASSQVLADTQYF
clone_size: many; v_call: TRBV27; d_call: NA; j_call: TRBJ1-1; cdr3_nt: TGTGCCAGCAGTTTACAGGGGAGAGGGACTGAAGCTTTCTTT; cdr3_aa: CASSLQGRGTEAFF
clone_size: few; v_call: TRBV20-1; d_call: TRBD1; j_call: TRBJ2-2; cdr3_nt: TGCTGTGCTAGAGATCAATGGACAGGGCTCACCGGGGAGCTGTTTTTT; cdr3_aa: CCARDQWTGLTGELFF
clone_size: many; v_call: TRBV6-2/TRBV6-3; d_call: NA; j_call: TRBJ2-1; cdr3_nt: TGTGCCAGCAGTTACTGGGGTTCGGGTTCTGAGCAGTTCTTC; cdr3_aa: CASSYWGSGSEQFF
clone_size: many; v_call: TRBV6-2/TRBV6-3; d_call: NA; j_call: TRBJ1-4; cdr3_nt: TGTGCCAGCAGTTTCCTCGGCCAGGCTAATGAAAAACTGTTTTTT; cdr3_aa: CASSFLGQANEKLFF
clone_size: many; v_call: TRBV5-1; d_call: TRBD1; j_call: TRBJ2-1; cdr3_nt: TGCGCCAGCAGCTCGCCAGAGACAGGGCTGAGCTCCTACAATGAGCAGTTCTTC; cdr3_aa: CASSSPETGLSSYNEQFF
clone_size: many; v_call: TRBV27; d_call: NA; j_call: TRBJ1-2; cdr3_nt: TGTGCCAGCAGCCGATTCGTGGGTAGCGATGGCTACACCTTC; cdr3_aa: CASSRFVGSDGYTF
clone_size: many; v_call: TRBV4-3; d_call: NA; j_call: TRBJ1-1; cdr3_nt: TGCGCCAGCAGCCAAGAAGGAGGGAACACTGAAGCTTTCTTT; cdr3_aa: CASSQEGGNTEAFF
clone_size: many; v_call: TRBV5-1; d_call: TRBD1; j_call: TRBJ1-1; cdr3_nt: TGCGCCAGCAGCCTCGACAGGGGGCTAAAGGGCACTGAAGCTTTCTTT; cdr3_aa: CASSLDRGLKGTEAFF
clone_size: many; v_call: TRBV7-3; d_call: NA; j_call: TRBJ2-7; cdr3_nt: TGTGCCAGCAGCTTCGAGACAGCGGTTATTTACGAGCAGTACTTC; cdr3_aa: CASSFETAVIYEQYF
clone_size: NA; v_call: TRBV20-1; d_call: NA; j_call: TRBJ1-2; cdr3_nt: TGCAGTGCGGCACGGGACATGATGAGCGATACGAATGGCTACACCTTC; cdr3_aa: CSAARDMMSDTNGYTF
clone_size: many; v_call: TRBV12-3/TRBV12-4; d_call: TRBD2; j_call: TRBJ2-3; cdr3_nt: TGTGCCAGCAGTCTTATACTGACTAGCGGGGGTTTCGATACGCAGTATTTT; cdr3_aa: CASSLILTSGGFDTQYF
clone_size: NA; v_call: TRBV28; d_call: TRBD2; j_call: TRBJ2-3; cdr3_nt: TGTGCCAGCAGTTTCGCTAGCGGGGGCACAGATACGCAGTATTTT; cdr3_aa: CASSFASGGTDTQYF